A single sample gave rise to the 28 T cell receptor beta chains below, sequenced in a study of blood T cell repertoires in COVID-19. The repertoire was sequenced with immunoSEQ multiplex PCR; TCRdb's copy has only in-frame clones and lacks some. Of roughly 410,000 clones detected, roughly nine tenths appear once; the ten largest clones hold more than 1%. Sequences were obtained from peripheral blood. The receptors shown here come from a middle-aged man with acute or convalescent COVID-19.

The rearrangement links TRBV25-1 to TRBJ1-1; D gene uncertain. This CDR3 spans 15 amino acids. V gave up 1 base and J gave up 0 bases, with 9 bases separating them. The germline V gene encodes CDR1 MGHDK and CDR2 SYGVNS. CDR3 in amino acids: CASSELPDMNTEAFF. The CDR3 DNA reads TGTGCCAGCAGTGAATTACCCGACATGAACACTGAAGCTTTCTTT.

The rearrangement links TRBV6-2 or TRBV6-3 to TRBJ2-7, with D uncertain. V was cut by 2 bases and J by 3 bases, with 8 bases left in between. Germline loops: CDR1 MNHEY, CDR2 SVGEGT. This CDR3 is 13 amino acids long. The DNA for the CDR3 is TGTGCCAGCAGTTACGCGGTAAGCTACGAGCAGTACTTC. Its protein is CASSYAVSYEQYF.

The genes are TRBV18 and TRBJ1-1, with a tentative D call TRBD1 (5 bases). V lost 2 bases and J 1 base, leaving 14 bases between the germline ends. Per the germline V gene, CDR1 is KGHSH and CDR2 is LQKENI. This CDR3 has 16 residues. CDR3 residues: CASSPIMVQENTEAFF. For the CDR3, the DNA is TGTGCCAGCTCACCAATAATGGTACAGGAGAACACTGAAGCTTTCTTT.

The chain is built from TRBV28 and TRBJ1-3; D possibly corresponds to TRBD1 (6 bases). CDR1 and CDR2 (germline): MDHEN, SYDVKM. The V and J ends lost 8 bases and 4 bases respectively, with 15 bases between them. The CDR3 sequence is 14 residues long. The CDR3 sequence is CASCTTQGGNTIYF. CDR3 DNA: TGTGCCAGCTGTACTACTCAGGGGGGAAACACCATATATTTT.

The chain recombines TRBV6-4 with TRBJ1-1; D might be TRBD1 (5 bases). The germline gives CDR1 MRHNA, CDR2 SNTAGT. The CDR3 has 16 amino acids. The V end was cut by 2 bases, the J end by 1 base, with 14 bases between. The DNA of the CDR3 is TGTGCCAGCAGTGACACGGGGGGTGTTCCGAACACTGAAGCTTTCTTT. Its translation is CASSDTGGVPNTEAFF.

This clone was detected a few times. The chain recombines TRBV12-5 with TRBJ2-7, with D possibly matching TRBD2 (5 bases). CDR3 size: 14 residues. Looked up from germline, CDR1 is LGHNT and CDR2 is FRNRAP. V lost 9 bases to trimming and J lost 3 bases, with 18 bases between them. The CDR3 here is CARSPGSILYEQYF. CDR3 DNA sequence: TGTGCTAGATCCCCGGGATCGATCCTCTACGAGCAGTACTTC. The complete variable domain, with remaining parts taken from reference TRBV12-5 and TRBJ2-7, reads DARVTQTPRHKVTEMGQEVTMRCQPILGHNTVFWYRQTMMQGLELLAYFRNRAPLDDSGMPKDRFSAEMPDATLATLKIQPSEPRDSAVYFCARSPGSILYEQYFGPGTRLTVT.

The CDR3 DNA sequence: TGTGCCAGCAGTTGGGACAGGCGAGTTAACTATGGCTACACCTTC. Protein sequence: CASSWDRRVNYGYTF. The J gene is TRBJ1-2, the V gene TRBV6-5; 8 bases match TRBD1. J gave up 1 base and V 4 bases, and 5 bases lay outside the gene matches. Per the germline V gene, CDR1 is MNHEY and CDR2 is SVGAGI. The length of the CDR3 is 15 residues.

The chain is built from TRBV19 and TRBJ1-5; a possible D gene is TRBD1 (5 bases). This CDR3 spans 17 amino acids. Germline CDR1 LNHDA, CDR2 SQIVND (reference sequence). The V and J ends lost 5 bases and 2 bases respectively, with 19 bases between them. The CDR3: CASSWGVFLGRNQPQHF. CDR3 coding DNA: TGTGCCAGTAGTTGGGGGGTGTTTCTCGGACGCAATCAGCCCCAGCATTTT.

This clone was recorded only once. V is TRBV15 and J is TRBJ2-7; TRBD1 is a possible D gene (6 bases). The ends were cut back, 1 base at V and 6 bases at J, with 10 bases in the middle. This CDR3 comprises 13 residues. Germline CDR1 LNHNV, CDR2 YYDKDF (reference sequence). The CDR3 protein is CATSRGSGVEQYF. The CDR3, as DNA: TGTGCCACCAGCAGAGGTTCAGGGGTCGAGCAGTACTTC.

With regard to this clone: This sample includes further DNA sequences coding for the same CDR3. The rearrangement joins TRBV7-2 to TRBJ2-3; the match to TRBD2 covers 7 bases. This CDR3 spans 16 amino acids. The germline gives CDR1 SGHTA, CDR2 FQGNSA. The ends lost 1 base at V and 1 base at J; junction bases unmatched: 5. The DNA for the CDR3 is TGTGCCAGCAGCTTAGAGGGACGGGGGGGCACAGATACGCAGTATTTT. Protein: CASSLEGRGGTDTQYF. Full variable domain (outside the CDR3, taken from reference TRBV7-2 and TRBJ2-3): GAGVSQSPSNKVTEKGKDVELRCDPISGHTALYWYRQSLGQGLEFLIYFQGNSAPDKSGLPSDRFSAERTGGSVSTLTIQRTQQEDSAVYLCASSLEGRGGTDTQYFGPGTRLTVL.

The chain links TRBV28 to TRBJ1-2; maybe TRBD1 (6 bases). This CDR3 is 13 amino acids long. The germline V gene encodes CDR1 MDHEN and CDR2 SYDVKM. The V gene lost 10 bases and the J gene lost 5 bases, with 17 bases spanning the gap. CDR3 DNA: TGTGCCATCTTTTCCGGGACATCTTATGGCTACACCTTC. Its protein product is CAIFSGTSYGYTF.

The chain has TRBV4-3 and TRBJ2-1; 8 positions agree with TRBD1. This CDR3 spans 16 amino acids. Germline CDR1 and CDR2: LGHNA and YSLEER. V dropped 0 bases and J dropped 5; count of bases not matched to a gene: 6. The CDR3 loop reads CASSQERTGYDNEQFF. The CDR3 nucleotides are TGCGCCAGCAGCCAAGAACGGACAGGGTACGACAATGAGCAGTTCTTC.

This chain joins TRBV5-8 and TRBJ2-1; D is ambiguous. This CDR3 contains 16 residues. Germline V gene lookup returns CDR1 SGHTS and CDR2 YDEGEE. Between the trimmed V and J ends, which lost 2 bases and 4 bases, there was a span of 16 bases. The CDR3 here is CASSFRYSTAYNEQFF. Written as DNA, the CDR3 is TGTGCCAGCAGCTTCCGATACTCGACTGCTTACAATGAGCAGTTCTTC.

The chain is built from TRBV30 and TRBJ2-3, with TRBD2 matching 16 bases. V gave up 2 bases and J gave up 5 bases; unmatched junction bases: 10. The CDR3 spans 18 residues. From germline, CDR1 is GTSNPN and CDR2 SVGIG (reference sequence). CDR3 coding DNA: TGTGCCTGGAGTACCGGGACTAGCGGGAGGGCCAAAGGAGATACGCAGTATTTT. Protein product: CAWSTGTSGRAKGDTQYF. Together with reference TRBV30 and TRBJ2-3, the CDR3 gives the full variable domain: SQTIHQWPATLVQPVGSPLSLECTVEGTSNPNLYWYRQAAGRGLQLLFYSVGIGQISSEVPQNLSASRPQDRQFILSSKKLLLSDSGFYLCAWSTGTSGRAKGDTQYFGPGTRLTVL.

This clone is a singleton in its sample. For the CDR3, the DNA is TGCAGCGGGCTGAACACTGAAGCTTTCTTT. It specifies CSGLNTEAFF. The chain couples TRBV29-1 to TRBJ1-1; D gene unclear. V gave up 7 bases and J gave up 0 bases, with 3 bases separating them. The CDR3 extends over 10 amino acids. CDR1 and CDR2 from the germline V gene are SQVTM and ANQGSEA.

The chain combines TRBV30 with TRBJ1-4; 9 bases align to TRBD1. V shed 8 bases, J shed 7 bases, and the junction held 8 bases outside the gene matches. The V gene's germline CDR1 is GTSNPN and CDR2 SVGIG (reference sequence). This CDR3 contains 13 residues. The CDR3 bases are TGTGCCGGACAACAGGGGGCGTCTGAAAAACTGTTTTTT. Its translation is CAGQQGASEKLFF.

V usage is TRBV6-5 and J usage is TRBJ1-1; 11 bases map to TRBD1. The CDR3 is made up of 14 amino acids. Germline V gene data show CDR1 as MNHEY and CDR2 as SVGAGI. Trimming at V came to 7 bases and at J to 7 bases, leaving 8 bases not matched to a gene. CDR3 nucleotides: TGTGCCAGCATTCGGGACAGGGGGATTAGTGAAGCTTTCTTT. Translating gives CASIRDRGISEAFF.

The rearrangement joins TRBV2 to TRBJ2-2; 8 bases are shared with TRBD2. Per the germline V gene, CDR1 is SNHLY and CDR2 is FYNNEI. The CDR3 is 15 residues long. Germline trimming cut 5 bases from V and 4 bases from J; bases unmatched to any gene: 6. CDR3 protein: CASSHGGAGTGELFF. CDR3 bases: TGTGCCAGCAGTCACGGGGGGGCCGGCACCGGGGAGCTGTTTTTT.

The chain links TRBV6-5 to TRBJ2-1, with TRBD1 as a possible D gene (6 bases). The germline V gene has CDR1 MNHEY and CDR2 SVGAGI. This CDR3 region has 14 residues. V lost 6 bases to trimming and J lost 10 bases, with 19 bases between them. The chain's CDR3 is CASRRGFTVHEQFF. The CDR3 nucleotides are TGTGCCAGCAGAAGGGGGTTCACGGTTCACGAGCAGTTCTTC.

This chain uses TRBV3-1 (or the pseudogene TRBV3-2) with TRBJ1-4; D possibly corresponds to TRBD1 (5 bases). The CDR3 runs 16 residues. Trimming cost V 0 bases and J 8 bases, with 16 bases left between them. The germline gives CDR1 LGHDT, CDR2 YNNKEL (reference sequence). The CDR3 nucleotides are TGTGCCAGCAGCCAAGATCCGGACTTGGGGGGGGAAAAACTGTTTTTT. Amino acids: CASSQDPDLGGEKLFF.

The V and J genes are TRBV7-2 and TRBJ1-3, with 9 nucleotides matching TRBD1. Per germline, CDR1 SGHTA and CDR2 FQGNSA. The CDR3 loop spans 15 amino acids. With V trimmed by 5 bases and J by 4 bases, 6 bases remained unmatched. The CDR3: CASSTGTGYGNTIYF. CDR3 bases: TGTGCCAGCAGCACCGGGACAGGGTACGGAAACACCATATATTTT.

The chain is built from TRBV30 and TRBJ1-1; D unresolved. The germline V gene encodes CDR1 GTSNPN and CDR2 SVGIG (reference sequence). The length of the CDR3 is 13 residues. V was pared by 6 bases and J by 4 bases, with 15 bases between. CDR3 amino acids: CACWAVLGTEAFF. The CDR3 nucleotides read TGTGCCTGTTGGGCCGTCTTGGGCACTGAAGCTTTCTTT.

V gene TRBV24-1 combines with J gene TRBJ2-2; 7 nucleotides agree with TRBD1. Germline trimming cut 3 bases from V and 0 bases from J; bases unmatched to any gene: 3. Germline V gives CDR1 KGHDR, CDR2 SFDVKD. This CDR3 contains 16 residues. CDR3 in amino acids: CATSDPGTANTGELFF. In nucleotides, the CDR3 is TGTGCCACCAGTGATCCCGGGACAGCGAACACCGGGGAGCTGTTTTTT.

The gene calls are TRBV3-1 (or the pseudogene TRBV3-2) and TRBJ1-2; the D gene is possibly TRBD1 (6 bases). Per germline, CDR1 LGHDT and CDR2 YNNKEL (reference sequence). The CDR3 is made up of 13 amino acids. Trimming removed 3 bases at V and 4 bases at J, with 9 bases between. The CDR3 loop is CASSQTRGYGYTF. In nucleotides, the CDR3 is TGTGCCAGCAGCCAGACCAGGGGCTATGGCTACACCTTC.

The sample holds a few counts of this clone. V gene TRBV9 combines with J gene TRBJ1-1, with TRBD1 as a possible D gene (6 bases). This CDR3 has 14 amino acids. Trimming stripped 3 bases from V and 4 bases from J, with 13 bases between. From germline, CDR1 is SGDLS and CDR2 YYNGEE. CDR3 bases: TGTGCCAGCAGCGAGAGGACAGATGGCACTGAAGCTTTCTTT. Its protein is CASSERTDGTEAFF.

The rearrangement joins TRBV28 to TRBJ1-3; the D is unclear. The V gene lost 6 bases and the J gene lost 2 bases, with 17 bases spanning the gap. Germline V lookup: CDR1 MDHEN, CDR2 SYDVKM. CDR3 length: 16 amino acids. CDR3 protein: CASSLDLESPGNTIYF. CDR3 coding DNA: TGTGCCAGCAGCCTAGACCTCGAAAGCCCTGGAAACACCATATATTTT.

V usage is TRBV4-1 and J usage is TRBJ2-7, with 9 positions matching TRBD1. The CDR3 consists of 14 residues. The V and J ends lost 1 base and 7 bases, in that order; junction bases with no gene match: 5. Looked up from germline, CDR1 is MGHRA and CDR2 is YSYEKL. In DNA form, the CDR3 reads TGCGCCAGCAGCCAAGCGGACAGGGGTGGGGAGCAGTACTTC. Protein sequence: CASSQADRGGEQYF.

This clone was detected only once. The chain combines TRBV9 with TRBJ2-5; possibly TRBD2 for D (5 bases). V lost 0 bases and J lost 2, with 11 bases in between. Germline assignment: CDR1 SGDLS and CDR2 YYNGEE. The CDR3 covers 15 residues. The CDR3 spells CASSVVSSSQETQYF. The CDR3 DNA reads as TGTGCCAGCAGCGTAGTCTCTAGCTCTCAAGAGACCCAGTACTTC.